This T cell receptor beta chain appears in the sequencing data of a study of T cell responses to AZD1222 COVID-19 vaccine. Findings of the study overall: Every sample of the repertoires postdated the peak T cell response. Donors were largely white British and mainly female; clonal diversity was possibly underestimated. Spike as a whole was targeted by vaccine-associated CD4 TCRs, dominant at 160-218 and 743-854. Increases in Spike-specific TCR breadth and depth were seen after two AZD1222 doses.

Comments on this clone: No antigen is known for it.

J was trimmed by 1 base and V by 4 bases; bases with no gene match: 7. Germline V CDR1 and CDR2: GTSNPN, SVGIG (reference sequence). The CDR3 sequence is 14 residues long. Libraries were prepared by immunoSEQ multiplex PCR; TCRdb keeps only in-frame clonotypes and omits some of them. Of about 50,000 clones in the sample, approximately 85% were seen once. The V and J genes are TRBV30 and TRBJ2-7, with 7 bases that match TRBD1. This TCR was sampled from an adult in good health. Sequenced material: peripheral blood, taken on day 0 of AZD1222 vaccination. The chain's CDR3 is CAWTSTGHSYEQYF. CDR3 nucleotide sequence: TGTGCCTGGACCTCGACAGGGCATTCCTACGAGCAGTACTTC.